Shown below are 32 T cell receptor beta chains from a single sample sequenced in a study of metastatic and nonmetastatic thyroid tumors. Patients were all untreated before their thyroid surgery. Using MiXCR, TCRdb reanalyzed the PCR reads. The data show about 82,000 clones, 9.5% to 15% seen once. The sequenced material came from tumor tissue. Source of these receptors: a female donor with papillary thyroid cancer or a benign thyroid nodule (not recorded which). Some clones in this sample may be carry-over from other donors' samples.

On this clone: A much larger clonotype is one base distant, so this may be a read error. The V and J genes are TRBV7-8 and TRBJ2-1, with unresolved D. The CDR3 is 17 residues long. The germline gives CDR1 SGHVS, CDR2 FQNEAQ. V lost 5 bases and J lost 2, with 19 bases in between. The CDR3 loop is CASSIITSRLPYNEQFF. As DNA, the CDR3 is TGTGCCAGCAGCATAATTACGTCCCGACTCCCCTACAATGAGCAGTTCTTC. The full variable domain, rest sourced from reference TRBV7-8 and TRBJ2-1, is GAGVSQSPRYKVAKRGQDVALRCDPISGHVSLFWYQQALGQGPEFLTYFQNEAQLDKSGLPSDRFFAERPEGSVSTLKIQRTQQEDSAVYLCASSIITSRLPYNEQFFGPGTRLTVL.

This clone showed up just a few times. A much larger clone lies a single base off, so this may be a read error. The chain couples TRBV12-5 to TRBJ1-3; tentatively, D is TRBD1 (6 bases). Trimming took 4 bases from V and 4 from J, leaving 14 bases between them. The CDR3 is 15 amino acids. Germline CDR1 is LGHNT and CDR2 is FRNRAP. The CDR3 DNA is TGTGCTAGTGGTTCGGGGACATGGAGAGGAAACACCATATATTTT. Translating it yields CASGSGTWRGNTIYF. The whole variable domain, filled in from reference TRBV12-5 and TRBJ1-3, reads DARVTQTPRHKVTEMGQEVTMRCQPILGHNTVFWYRQTMMQGLELLAYFRNRAPLDDSGMPKDRFSAEMPDATLATLKIQPSEPRDSAVYFCASGSGTWRGNTIYFGEGSWLTVV.

This clone was seen many times. CDR3 in DNA: TGTGCCACCAGCAGAGATAAACGCACGGAGACCCAGTACTTC. It translates to CATSRDKRTETQYF. The rearrangement links TRBV15 to TRBJ2-5; D unresolved. The CDR3 covers 14 residues. V was clipped by 0 bases and J by 5 bases, with 10 bases between them. Germline V gene sequence: CDR1 LNHNV, CDR2 YYDKDF (reference sequence).

This clone came up many times. The chain is built from TRBV19 and TRBJ1-1; a possible D gene is TRBD1 (6 bases). Germline loops: CDR1 LNHDA, CDR2 SQIVND (reference sequence). The CDR3 runs to 14 residues. V lost 4 bases, J lost 4 bases, and 13 bases lay in between. The CDR3 reads CASSTDRFGTEAFF. The CDR3 DNA is TGTGCCAGTAGTACCGACAGGTTCGGCACTGAAGCTTTCTTT.

This clone was observed many times. The sample holds other DNA sequences that translate to the same CDR3. The rearrangement links TRBV5-1 to TRBJ1-1; D ambiguous. The CDR3 consists of 13 residues. Germline V gene sequence: CDR1 SGHRS, CDR2 YFSETQ. Trimming cost V 0 bases and J 0 bases, with 3 bases left between them. The CDR3 sequence is CASSLEMNTEAFF. In nucleotides, the CDR3 is TGCGCCAGCAGCTTGGAGATGAACACTGAAGCTTTCTTT.

The table lists this clone with many counts. The chain carries TRBV2 and TRBJ1-6; D unclear. CDR1 and CDR2 (germline): SNHLY, FYNNEI. The length of the CDR3 is 14 residues. Deletions cut 3 bases from V and 6 bases from J, with 9 bases between. CDR3 loop: CASSEAFPNSPLHF. CDR3 coding DNA: TGTGCCAGCAGTGAGGCTTTTCCTAATTCACCCCTCCACTTT.

This clone was counted once. A much larger clone lies one base from this, so it may be a read error. The V gene is TRBV11-2, the J gene TRBJ1-5; D possibly corresponds to TRBD1 (6 bases). CDR3 length: 16 amino acids. Germline V gives CDR1 SGHAT, CDR2 FQNNGV. The CDR3 region has the DNA TGTGCCAGCAGCTTAAATGCGGGTCAGGGGAATCAGCCCCGGCATTTT. Encoded protein: CASSLNAGQGNQPRHF.

This clone was recorded at least ten times. The chain combines TRBV30 with TRBJ2-7; D not resolved. Between the trimmed V and J ends, which lost 0 bases and 1 base, there was a span of 10 bases. The CDR3 sequence is 14 residues long. Looked up from germline, CDR1 is GTSNPN and CDR2 is SVGIG (reference sequence). The CDR3 here is CAWSVQGRSYEQYF. CDR3 DNA sequence: TGTGCCTGGAGTGTACAAGGCAGATCCTACGAGCAGTACTTC.

This clone was seen repeatedly, ten times or more. The V and J genes are TRBV20-1 and TRBJ2-7, with TRBD2 matching 7 bases. The CDR3 length is 16 residues. J lost 3 bases, V lost 4 bases, and 15 bases had no gene match. CDR1 and CDR2 from the germline V gene are DFQATT and SNEGSKA (reference sequence). The CDR3 loop reads CSATAGGGGDGYEQYF. CDR3 nucleotide sequence: TGCAGTGCTACTGCGGGTGGGGGGGGTGATGGCTACGAGCAGTACTTC.

This clone turned up a few times. This rearrangement joins TRBV9 to TRBJ2-5; 10 bases are shared with TRBD1. This CDR3 spans 17 amino acids. Losses at the gene ends were 0 bases for V and 5 bases for J; bases not matched to a gene: 10. Germline lookup yields CDR1 SGDLS and CDR2 YYNGEE. CDR3 sequence: CASSVGPYGQGGETQYF. CDR3 coding DNA: TGTGCCAGCAGCGTAGGTCCATACGGACAGGGGGGGGAGACCCAGTACTTC.

This clone was detected once. This rearrangement joins TRBV20-1 to TRBJ1-1; D remains ambiguous. The CDR3 is 11 amino acids. The germline CDR1 and CDR2 sequences are DFQATT and SNEGSKA (reference sequence). V was cut by 3 bases and J by 6 bases, with 8 bases left in between. Here the CDR3 reads CSARSPPEAFF. CDR3 sequence (DNA): TGCAGTGCTAGGAGTCCGCCTGAAGCTTTCTTT.

This clone was counted many times. CDR3: CASADPGFLGRDYGYTF. The DNA for the CDR3 is TGTGCCAGCGCCGACCCAGGATTTCTGGGGCGTGACTATGGCTACACCTTC. The rearrangement uses TRBV6-2 or TRBV6-3 and TRBJ1-2; a weak D match, TRBD1 (5 bases). The germline CDR1 and CDR2 sequences are MNHEY and SVGEGT. The CDR3 has 17 residues. Trimming took 8 bases from V and 3 from J, leaving 25 bases between them.

This clone came up many times. The CDR3 loop is CASSLAQGDTQYF. In DNA form, the CDR3 reads TGTGCCAGCAGCTTAGCGCAGGGTGATACGCAGTATTTT. The chain couples TRBV7-9 to TRBJ2-3, with D perhaps matching TRBD1 (5 bases). Trimming removed 0 bases from V and 6 bases from J, with 7 bases in between. This CDR3 has 13 amino acids. Germline loops: CDR1 SEHNR, CDR2 FQNEAQ (reference sequence).

This clone occurred many times. The chain uses TRBV2 and TRBJ1-1; no firm D call. Germline V gene data show CDR1 as SNHLY and CDR2 as FYNNEI. The CDR3 extends over 13 amino acids. Trimming pared 5 bases from V and 5 bases from J, leaving 12 bases between. The CDR3: CASSQVARTEAFF. The CDR3 coding sequence is TGTGCCAGCAGTCAGGTTGCTAGGACTGAAGCTTTCTTT.

This clone was detected many times. The chain employs TRBV6-4 and TRBJ1-1, with 7 bases matching TRBD1. J gave up 5 bases and V 6 bases, and 6 bases lay outside the gene matches. Per germline, CDR1 MRHNA and CDR2 SNTAGT. The length of the CDR3 is 13 residues. The CDR3 spells CASRQGLETEAFF. CDR3 sequence (DNA): TGTGCCAGCAGACAGGGGTTAGAGACTGAAGCTTTCTTT.

In this sample, this clone turned up many times. J is TRBJ2-3 and V is TRBV28, with 8 bases matching TRBD2. This CDR3 spans 15 amino acids. The germline gives CDR1 MDHEN, CDR2 SYDVKM. The trim removed 3 bases at V and 5 bases at J, leaving 7 bases unmatched. CDR3 coding DNA: TGTGCCAGCAGTTTCGAGCGGGAGTGGGGAGATACGCAGTATTTT. The encoded protein is CASSFEREWGDTQYF.

Ten or more counts support this clone. The rearrangement joins TRBV28 to TRBJ2-7, with a weak D call TRBD1 (6 bases). This CDR3 has 14 amino acids. Trimming pared 8 bases from V and 4 bases from J, leaving 18 bases between. Germline values: CDR1 MDHEN, CDR2 SYDVKM. CDR3 in amino acids: CASLQNWGRYEQYF. CDR3 in DNA: TGTGCCAGCCTGCAAAATTGGGGGCGATACGAGCAGTACTTC.

This clone was counted at least ten times. The J gene is TRBJ2-1, the V gene TRBV4-1, with TRBD2 matching over 7 bases. J gave up 5 bases and V 4 bases, and 5 bases lay outside the gene matches. Germline values: CDR1 MGHRA, CDR2 YSYEKL. This CDR3 contains 14 residues. CDR3 nucleotide sequence: TGCGCCAGCAGCCTTGGTCGGGGGGACAATGAGCAGTTCTTC. Its protein product is CASSLGRGDNEQFF.

Worth noting for this clone: One junction end disagrees with the germline gene, perhaps due to a read error. The same CDR3 arises from other DNA sequences in this sample as well. The V call is TRBV6-1, the J call TRBJ1-4, with D maybe TRBD1 (5 bases). This CDR3 region has 13 residues. Germline loops: CDR1 MNHNS, CDR2 SASEGT. This CDR3 reads CASADRRTEKLFF. CDR3 nucleotides: TGTGCCAGCGCCGACAGACGTACTGAAAAACTGTTCTTT.

This clone was picked up a small number of times. A much larger clone lies one base from this, so it may be a read error. At the DNA level, this CDR3 is encoded by other sequences in the same sample as well. V is TRBV27 and J is TRBJ2-3, with 8 bases fitting TRBD1. Germline assignment: CDR1 MNHEY and CDR2 SMNVEV (reference sequence). The CDR3 has 14 amino acids. This CDR3 is CASVRDRTTDTQYF. The DNA of the CDR3 is TGTGCCAGCGTGAGGGACAGGACCACAGATACACAGTATTTT.

About this clone itself: This may come from a read error, since a much larger clone is one base off. The J gene is TRBJ1-1, the V gene TRBV29-1; no definite D call. Germline V gene data show CDR1 as SQVTM and CDR2 as ANQGSEA. The CDR3 runs 12 residues. The CDR3 DNA is TGCAGCGTTGAAGTATGGGGAACTGAAGCTTCCTTT. Its protein product is CSVEVWGTEASF.

This clone was found many times. The chain has TRBV7-8 and TRBJ2-7; D is perhaps TRBD1 (6 bases). CDR1 SGHVS and CDR2 FQNEAQ come from the germline V gene. The CDR3 runs to 16 residues. The V end lost 3 bases, the J end lost 0 bases, and 15 bases lay between the germline ends. The CDR3 reads CASSFQGTLSSYEQYF. DNA for the CDR3: TGTGCCAGCAGCTTTCAGGGGACCCTGAGCTCCTACGAGCAGTACTTC.

There are many counts of this clone. The J gene is TRBJ2-7, the V gene TRBV19, with D unclear. The V end was cut by 6 bases, the J end by 6 bases, with 12 bases between. This CDR3 is built from 12 residues. The germline V gene encodes CDR1 LNHDA and CDR2 SQIVND (reference sequence). The CDR3 DNA is TGTGCCAGTAGGGACGGGTCTCGCGAGCAGTACTTC. It encodes CASRDGSREQYF.

This clone was seen many times. The rearrangement joins TRBV27 to TRBJ2-1, with TRBD1 matching over 12 bases. The CDR3 totals 17 residues. The V gene's germline CDR1 is MNHEY and CDR2 SMNVEV (reference sequence). V gave up 6 bases and J gave up 8 bases; unmatched junction bases: 14. In DNA form, the CDR3 reads TGTGCCAGCAGCCGGAAGCCCGGGACAGGGGGCGAGCATGAGCAGTTCTTC. Its translation is CASSRKPGTGGEHEQFF.

To note about this clone: This may be a read error: a much more frequent sequence differs by one nucleotide. The chain employs TRBV12-3 or TRBV12-4 and TRBJ2-4; D remains unclear. CDR3 length: 14 residues. V was cut by 4 bases and J by 2 bases, with 9 bases left in between. The DNA of the CDR3 is TGTGCCAGCAGTTCCCAATCCTCCAAAAACATTCAGTACTTC. It yields the protein CASSSQSSKNIQYF.

This clone was recorded at least ten times. The chain links TRBV6-2 or TRBV6-3 to TRBJ2-1; D is undetermined. This CDR3 has 12 amino acids. CDR1 and CDR2 from the germline V gene are MNHEY and SVGEGT. The V end lost 2 bases, the J end lost 10 bases, and 9 bases lay between the germline ends. CDR3 sequence (DNA): TGTGCCAGCAGTTACCCGGACCCCGAGCAGTTCTTC. It translates to CASSYPDPEQFF.

This clone was observed many times. Different DNA sequences within this sample yield the same CDR3. V gene TRBV2 combines with J gene TRBJ2-1, with 13 bases that match TRBD2. V was pared by 5 bases and J by 1 base, with 5 bases of the junction left unmatched. The length of the CDR3 is 17 residues. The germline gives CDR1 SNHLY, CDR2 FYNNEI. CDR3: CASSPRTSGSSYNEQFF. CDR3 bases: TGTGCCAGCAGTCCCCGGACTAGCGGGAGTTCCTACAATGAGCAGTTCTTC.

This clone was observed once. A much more abundant neighbour one base away suggests this may be a read error. The chain employs TRBV7-9 and TRBJ1-1; possible D gene TRBD1, 6 bases. From germline, CDR1 is SEHNR and CDR2 FQNEAQ (reference sequence). The CDR3 loop spans 14 amino acids. Trimming left V 5 bases short and J 4 bases short, with 14 bases between. CDR3 bases: TGTGCCAGCAGCGACGCGGGGGGCCTCACTGAAGCTTTCTTT. As protein: CASSDAGGLTEAFF.

This clone showed up many times. The chain joins TRBV5-6 to TRBJ1-1, with D maybe TRBD1 (5 bases). The CDR3 covers 14 residues. Germline CDR1 is SGHDT and CDR2 is YYEEEE. V shed 1 base and J shed 5 bases, with 12 bases lying between them. The CDR3: CASSLQLGDTEAFF. As DNA, the CDR3 is TGTGCCAGCAGCTTGCAATTAGGGGATACTGAAGCTTTCTTT.

In this sample, this clone turned up a few times. A much larger clone sits a single nucleotide away, making a read error possible. V gene TRBV2 combines with J gene TRBJ2-3; 9 bases are a match to TRBD2. The germline gives CDR1 SNHLY, CDR2 FYNNEI. This CDR3 contains 16 residues. The CDR3 nucleotides are TGTGCCAGCAGCCCGTTGCGGGAGGGAAGCACATATACGCAGTATTTT. This codes for CASSPLREGSTYTQYF.

This clone was detected many times. The chain is built from TRBV20-1 and TRBJ2-1; D is possibly TRBD2 (6 bases). CDR1 and CDR2 from the germline V gene are DFQATT and SNEGSKA (reference sequence). CDR3 length: 14 amino acids. V was pared by 3 bases and J by 0 bases, with 9 bases between. The CDR3 sequence is CSASRGSSYNEQFF. CDR3 sequence (DNA): TGCAGTGCTAGTCGGGGGAGCTCCTACAATGAGCAGTTCTTC.

The genes are TRBV20-1 and TRBJ2-7; 7 nucleotides match TRBD1. Germline V gene data show CDR1 as DFQATT and CDR2 as SNEGSKA (reference sequence). The junction had 12 bases not matched to a gene; V was cut back by 4 bases and J by 3 bases. This CDR3 has 15 residues. The CDR3 is CSAIDRTGQDYEQYF. In DNA, the CDR3 is TGCAGTGCTATAGACCGAACCGGACAGGACTACGAGCAGTACTTC.